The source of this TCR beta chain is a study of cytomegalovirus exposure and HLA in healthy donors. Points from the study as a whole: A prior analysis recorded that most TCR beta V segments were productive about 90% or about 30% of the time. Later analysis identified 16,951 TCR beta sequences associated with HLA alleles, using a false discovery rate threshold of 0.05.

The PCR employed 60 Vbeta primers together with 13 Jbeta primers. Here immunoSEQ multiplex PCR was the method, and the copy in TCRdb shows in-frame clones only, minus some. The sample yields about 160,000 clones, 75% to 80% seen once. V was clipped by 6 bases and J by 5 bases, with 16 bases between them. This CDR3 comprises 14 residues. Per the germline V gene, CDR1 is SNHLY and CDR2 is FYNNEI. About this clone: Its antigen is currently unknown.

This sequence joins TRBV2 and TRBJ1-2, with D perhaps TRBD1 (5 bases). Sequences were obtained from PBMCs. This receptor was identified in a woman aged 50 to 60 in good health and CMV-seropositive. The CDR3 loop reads CASSILSTDYGYTF. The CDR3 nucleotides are TGTGCCAGCAGCATTTTGTCGACAGATTATGGCTACACCTTC.